Listed here are 8 T cell receptor beta chains from one sample, sequenced in a study of cytomegalovirus exposure and HLA in healthy donors. A multiplex PCR was run with 60 Vbeta primers and 13 Jbeta primers. The table came from immunoSEQ multiplex PCR; TCRdb's copy has only in-frame clones and leaves some out. The table lists around 160,000 clones, more than 60% of them singletons. The specimen was PBMCs. Source of these receptors: a male donor in good health and CMV-seronegative.

The V call is TRBV27, the J call TRBJ2-1; 12 bases line up with TRBD2. CDR1 and CDR2 (germline): MNHEY, SMNVEV (reference sequence). This CDR3 has 16 amino acids. Trimming at V came to 5 bases and at J to 8 bases, leaving 10 bases not matched to a gene. DNA for the CDR3: TGTGCCAGCAGTAGACTAGCGGGAGCCTCTTGGGATGAGCAGTTCTTC. Translated, it gives CASSRLAGASWDEQFF.

This clone came up a few times. CDR3: CASSPFGRNTIYF. The CDR3 DNA reads TGTGCCAGCAGTCCGTTCGGGAGAAACACCATATATTTT. The gene calls are TRBV5-8 and TRBJ1-3; D gene uncertain. Germline loops: CDR1 SGHTS, CDR2 YDEGEE. V was pared by 5 bases and J by 5 bases, with 11 bases between. The CDR3 covers 13 residues. The full variable domain, completed using reference TRBV5-8 and TRBJ1-3, is EAGVTQSPTHLIKTRGQQATLRCSPISGHTSVYWYQQALGLGLQFLLWYDEGEERNRGNFPPRFSGRQFPNYSSELNVNALELEDSALYLCASSPFGRNTIYFGEGSWLTVV.

This clone was seen more than once but under ten times. The chain is built from TRBV19 and TRBJ2-6, with a tentative D call TRBD1 (6 bases). Germline V gene lookup returns CDR1 LNHDA and CDR2 SQIVND (reference sequence). V was clipped by 0 bases and J by 0 bases, with 18 bases between them. The CDR3 is 20 amino acids. CDR3 amino acids: CASSIDGWTDLFSGANVLTF. The CDR3 DNA is TGTGCCAGTAGTATAGACGGCTGGACAGATTTGTTCTCTGGGGCCAACGTCCTGACTTTC. The variable domain in full, with the rest retrieved from reference TRBV19 and TRBJ2-6, is DGGITQSPKYLFRKEGQNVTLSCEQNLNHDAMYWYRQDPGQGLRLIYYSQIVNDFQKGDIAEGYSVSREKKESFPLTVTSAQKNPTAFYLCASSIDGWTDLFSGANVLTFGAGSRLTVL.

The chain has TRBV15 and TRBJ2-5; unclear D gene. Judging by the DNA end, TRBJ2-7 fits better; the J call may be wrong. CDR3 length: 12 amino acids. Germline V gene data show CDR1 as LNHNV and CDR2 as YYDKDF (reference sequence). This chain's CDR3 is CATSRDIYEQYF. In nucleotides, the CDR3 is TGTGCCACCAGCAGAGATATTTACGAGCAGTACTTC.

The V call is TRBV4-1, the J call TRBJ1-5, with D possibly TRBD1 on 5 matching bases. The germline V gene has CDR1 MGHRA and CDR2 YSYEKL. The CDR3 is 16 residues long. Trimming left V 4 bases short and J 2 bases short, with 15 bases between. CDR3 residues: CASSPFGGGGNQPQHF. CDR3 bases: TGCGCCAGCAGCCCTTTTGGGGGGGGTGGCAATCAGCCCCAGCATTTT.

The chain's CDR3 is CSVEYSGQGADEQYF. CDR3 nucleotides: TGCAGCGTAGAGTACTCGGGACAGGGGGCAGACGAGCAGTACTTC. The rearrangement links TRBV29-1 to TRBJ2-7, with 12 nucleotides matching TRBD1. In germline, CDR1 is SQVTM, CDR2 ANQGSEA. Trimming took 6 bases from V and 5 from J; bases not matched to a gene: 11. This CDR3 is built from 15 residues.

The chain uses TRBV7-3 and TRBJ2-5, with 10 bases matching TRBD2. The CDR3 totals 16 residues. CDR1 is SGHTA, CDR2 FQGTGA, per germline. The V gene end was trimmed by 8 bases and the J gene end by 5 bases; junction bases not matched to a gene: 14. As DNA, the CDR3 is TGTGCCAGCTCCGGGGGTAGCGGGAGGACTAGGGAGACCCAGTACTTC. It yields the protein CASSGGSGRTRETQYF.

V gene TRBV18 combines with J gene TRBJ1-2; 8 bases match TRBD1. J was trimmed by 7 bases and V by 3 bases; bases with no gene match: 10. Germline loops: CDR1 KGHSH, CDR2 LQKENI. This CDR3 comprises 15 residues. Here the CDR3 DNA reads TGTGCCAGCTCACCCATTGGAGCAGGGGGCTTTGGCTACACCTTC. Protein sequence: CASSPIGAGGFGYTF.